This entry describes one T cell receptor beta chain. Its antigen is not identified. The CDR3 is made up of 15 amino acids. Germline assignment: CDR1 MNHEY and CDR2 SVGAGI. The V gene end was trimmed by 2 bases and the J gene end by 6 bases; junction bases not matched to a gene: 7. Researchers ran the PCR with 60 Vbeta and 13 Jbeta primers. Measured with immunoSEQ multiplex PCR; TCRdb has only the in-frame clones, and not every one. The sample comprises approximately 85,000 clones, more than 65% of which are singletons, and approximately 12% rests with the top ten. This entry comes from a study of cytomegalovirus exposure and HLA in healthy donors. The study, taken as a whole, reports: The study designated over 150 TCR beta chains cytomegalovirus-associated.

The rearrangement uses TRBV6-5 and TRBJ1-2; 9 positions match TRBD1. The sample consisted of PBMCs. This TCR was sampled from a woman aged 40 to 50 in good health and CMV-seropositive. DNA of the CDR3: TGTGCCAGCAGTTACACGGACAGGGGAGGGGATGGCTACACCTTC. Residues: CASSYTDRGGDGYTF.